The following is a T cell receptor beta chain sequence with its context. This clonotype was observed at least ten times. There is no known antigen for this receptor. Per-base quality was not reported, and no clone a single base away is much larger than it. Ficoll-Paque density gradient centrifugation was used to isolate PBMCs. For sequencing, an Illumina NovaSeq 6000 was employed. TCRalpha and TCRbeta cDNA libraries were built by 5'RACE with constant-segment primers, adding sample barcodes and unique molecular identifiers. RNA was extracted from every sample with Trizol reagent. The libraries were amplified in two PCR steps, and the second step added a second sample barcode and Illumina TruSeq adapters. The libraries were sequenced on an Illumina NovaSeq using 2 x 150 bp paired-end reads. In the original analysis: Demultiplexing of reads and collapsing into UMI-guided consensus sequences were performed with migec v1.2.7. With mixcr v2.1.11, UMI consensuses were aligned to TRA and TRB V and J templates and assembled into clonotypes. A clonotype was counted as expanded or contracted only if both edgeR and NoisET called the change significant, with noise models trained on biological replicates. edgeR calls used a false discovery rate-adjusted p below 0.01 and a log2 fold-change threshold of 1. As an exploratory analysis of dynamics, max-normalized trajectories of the 1000 most abundant clonotypes were examined with PCA combined with hierarchical clustering. Separately sequenced CD4+ and CD8+ repertoires were used to assign the CD4 or CD8 phenotype of responding clones. TCRdb ran its own pipeline on the public reads, namely fastp trimming at Q25 and MiXCR clone calling, and kept in-frame beta chains. Rows are combined by CDR3 protein, so each entry shows the most common genes and DNA. What appears here as the V and J calls and clone size reflects TCRdb's work, not the paper's. For this sample there are tens of thousands of distinct CDR3 sequences; 9% to 15% appear just once. The ten largest clones capture approximately 23% of the sample.

Its CDR3 holds 12 amino acids, cysteine through phenylalanine. Only CDR3 DNA remains: 36 bases, in frame from the first base. Looking up the germline V gene (reference sequence) yields CDR1 SEHNR and CDR2 FQNEAQ. V drops 6 bases and J drops 3 bases, leaving 8 bases in between. This specimen comes from a study of T-cell memory formation after mild COVID-19 (dated by TCRdb to about 2021). At the level of the whole study: Most TCR sequence clusters were specific to one of the two donors. Longitudinal TCRalpha and TCRbeta repertoire sequencing tracked T-cell clones expanding and contracting after mild COVID-19 in a couple of donors. The cohort comprised two young, previously healthy adult volunteers, one female and one male. Results the study describes overall, beyond this receptor: Some responding clones were detected in pre-infection memory, which suggested that pre-existing cross-reactive memory T cells had joined the SARS-CoV-2 response. The study included only two mild cases, and larger cohorts that include severe cases with pre-infection samples were judged to be necessary. From day 15 to 85, contracting clones showed balanced CD4/CD8 phenotypes, whereas a second wave of clones that expanded from day 15 to 37 leaned towards CD4+. Contracting CD4+ clones were found mainly in CM and EM memory subsets, while CD8+ clones were enriched in EMRA. Whether the second-wave clones peaking on day 37 were SARS-CoV-2 specific was not confirmed.

This receptor chain uses TRBV7-9 and TRBJ2-5, with the D gene uncertain. Sequenced material: PBMCs or a T cell subset sorted from them (not recorded which). The TCR originated in a young man who had mild COVID-19 (a few samples of this study predate the infection). The sample titles of this study are shuffled in the database, so cell type and time point are left out; the donor was told from shared clones. The CDR3 region: CASSRAEETQYF. In nucleotide form, the sequence is TGTGCCAGCAGTCGGGCAGAAGAGACCCAGTACTTC.